The 5 T cell receptor beta chains below come from one sample, sequenced in a study of STAT3 mutations in large granular lymphocyte leukemia. Regarding the study as a whole: At least one immunodominant TCR beta clonotype appeared in every T-cell large granular lymphocyte leukemia patient.

These TCRs' antigens remain unknown. Only in-frame clones appear in the TCRdb table, and some are missing; sequencing was by immunoSEQ multiplex PCR. The data show more than 2,000 clones, 50% to 75% seen once. Material for sequencing was peripheral blood mononuclear cells. These receptors were collected from a man aged 55 to 70 with T-cell large granular lymphocyte leukemia. Some clones in this sample may be carry-over from other donors' samples.

This clone was counted only a few times. This chain connects TRBV6-1 to TRBJ1-4; the D gene is possibly TRBD1 (6 bases). With 5 bases removed from V and 8 bases from J, the gap between germline ends came to 12 bases. Germline CDR1 reads MNHNS; CDR2 reads SASEGT. The CDR3 spans 13 residues. This chain's CDR3 is CASSTQGLEKLFF. The DNA of the CDR3 is TGTGCCAGCAGTACACAGGGATTAGAAAAACTGTTTTTT.

The V call is TRBV10-3, the J call TRBJ2-7; unclear D gene. Germline CDR1 ENHRY, CDR2 SYGVKD. This CDR3 is 11 amino acids long. The V end lost 3 bases, the J end lost 4 bases, and 4 bases lay between the germline ends. CDR3 nucleotide sequence: TGTGCCATCAGTGACCAGTACGAGCAGTACTTC. Its protein product is CAISDQYEQYF.

The chain is built from TRBV5-6 and TRBJ1-5; D is unresolved. The CDR3 is made up of 13 amino acids. Trimming left V 5 bases short and J 11 bases short, with 17 bases between. Germline CDR1 reads SGHDT; CDR2 reads YYEEEE. CDR3 in amino acids: CASSWGRDGAQHF. CDR3 in DNA: TGTGCCAGCAGTTGGGGTAGGGATGGAGCCCAGCATTTT.

The chain has TRBV7-2 and TRBJ1-1; D unclear. The CDR3 consists of 11 residues. V was shortened by 5 bases and J by 3 bases, with 4 bases between the two germline ends. In germline, CDR1 is SGHTA, CDR2 FQGNSA. The chain's CDR3 is CASSPDTEAFF. The DNA of the CDR3 is TGTGCCAGCAGCCCAGACACTGAAGCTTTCTTT. Supplemented by reference TRBV7-2 and TRBJ1-1, the full variable domain reads GAGVSQSPSNKVTEKGKDVELRCDPISGHTALYWYRQSLGQGLEFLIYFQGNSAPDKSGLPSDRFSAERTGGSVSTLTIQRTQQEDSAVYLCASSPDTEAFFGQGTRLTVV.

CDR3 sequence reads: CASSGIDRGRLKETQYF. CDR3 DNA: TGTGCCAGCAGTGGAATCGACAGGGGGCGTTTGAAAGAGACCCAGTACTTC. J is TRBJ2-5 and V is TRBV6-1; 10 bases are a match to TRBD1. CDR3 size: 17 residues. J gave up 3 bases and V 4 bases, and 11 bases lay outside the gene matches. Germline V lookup: CDR1 MNHNS, CDR2 SASEGT.